One TCR beta chain is described in this entry. A second PCR, run for roughly 7 to 12 cycles, used a sample-barcoded 5' primer plus a J-beta primer mix. From the 5' RACE reads, TCRdb called clonotypes with MiXCR, one entry per CDR3 protein. Seen here are around 800,000 distinct CDR3 sequences, roughly 24% observed once, and the top ten hold 2.5% to 3.5%. This CDR3 has 12 amino acids. The ends were cut back, 6 bases at V and 6 bases at J, with 9 bases in the middle. Germline V gives CDR1 MNHNY, CDR2 SVGAGI (reference sequence). This entry is derived from a study of blood T cells in healthy people across ages. The same sample was also used in a study of T cells of mothers and their children.

The source is a boy aged 10-17 years in good health. Material: blood. This chain links TRBV6-6 with TRBJ2-4; D call uncertain. The CDR3 is CASRTGTNIQYF. CDR3 DNA: TGTGCCAGCAGGACCGGTACAAACATTCAGTACTTC.